These 32 T cell receptor beta chains came from one sample sequenced in a study of cytomegalovirus exposure and HLA in healthy donors. 60 Vbeta and 13 Jbeta primers were used in PCR. The table came from immunoSEQ multiplex PCR; TCRdb's copy has only in-frame clones and leaves some out. The data contain about 160,000 clones, 65% to 85% of them singletons. Specimen: PBMCs. These receptors all come from a man between 60 and 75 years old in good health and CMV-seronegative.

In its sample, this clone was seen once. The rearrangement joins TRBV5-4 to TRBJ2-1; TRBD2 agrees at 11 bases. The V and J ends lost 4 bases and 4 bases, in that order; junction bases with no gene match: 4. CDR3 length: 15 residues. Per germline, CDR1 SGHNT and CDR2 YYREEE (reference sequence). The CDR3 region is CASSIAGGRYNEQFF. CDR3 bases: TGTGCCAGCAGCATAGCGGGAGGGAGGTACAATGAGCAGTTCTTC.

The V call is TRBV6-5, the J call TRBJ1-2; the D is unclear. V was shortened by 5 bases and J by 0 bases, with 13 bases between the two germline ends. Germline V gene data show CDR1 as MNHEY and CDR2 as SVGAGI. This CDR3 contains 15 residues. CDR3 region: CASSPWEASNYGYTF. CDR3 coding DNA: TGTGCCAGCAGTCCCTGGGAGGCTTCTAACTATGGCTACACCTTC.

The chain has TRBV15 and TRBJ2-5; D unresolved. This CDR3 is 11 amino acids long. Trimming stripped 4 bases from V and 5 bases from J, with 5 bases between. Germline CDR1 reads LNHNV; CDR2 reads YYDKDF (reference sequence). This CDR3 is CATSTVETQYF. CDR3 nucleotides: TGTGCCACCAGCACCGTGGAGACCCAGTACTTC.

About this clone itself: The CDR3 carries no conserved terminal phenylalanine or tryptophan, so it likely arises from a read error. The rearrangement uses TRBV7-9 and TRBJ1-1; D is unresolved. CDR1 is SEHNR and CDR2 is FQNEAQ in the germline V gene (reference sequence). The V end lost 5 bases, the J end lost 0 bases, and 10 bases lay between the germline ends. CDR3 length: 14 amino acids. CDR3 in DNA: TGTGCCAGCAGCCCATCGGGATTGAACACTGAAGCTTTCTCT. This encodes CASSPSGLNTEAFS.

This clone appeared once. The chain employs TRBV7-2 and TRBJ2-7; D possibly corresponds to TRBD1 (6 bases). This CDR3 has 16 residues. CDR1 and CDR2 (germline): SGHTA, FQGNSA. V lost 5 bases, J lost 9 bases, and 26 bases lay in between. Written as DNA, the CDR3 is TGTGCCAGCAGCGGGCGTAGGGGGTTTGGCGGTGAGTGGCAGTACTTC. Encoded protein: CASSGRRGFGGEWQYF.

This clone appeared a few times. This rearrangement joins TRBV29-1 to TRBJ1-5, with D possibly TRBD1 on 5 matching bases. The CDR3 totals 13 residues. The germline gives CDR1 SQVTM, CDR2 ANQGSEA. V was pared by 4 bases and J by 7 bases, with 14 bases between. The CDR3 loop reads CSVGGGRGQPQHF. Written as DNA, the CDR3 is TGCAGCGTTGGGGGGGGACGAGGGCAGCCCCAGCATTTT.

V and J are TRBV5-1 and TRBJ1-2, with a tentative D call TRBD1 (6 bases). This CDR3 comprises 15 residues. Germline V gives CDR1 SGHRS, CDR2 YFSETQ. V shed 2 bases and J shed 3 bases, with 14 bases lying between them. As DNA, the CDR3 is TGCGCCAGCAGCTTATCACAGGGACCACACTATGGCTACACCTTC. Translation: CASSLSQGPHYGYTF. The whole variable domain, filled in from reference TRBV5-1 and TRBJ1-2, reads KAGVTQTPRYLIKTRGQQVTLSCSPISGHRSVSWYQQTPGQGLQFLFEYFSETQRNKGNFPGRFSGRQFSNSRSEMNVSTLELGDSALYLCASSLSQGPHYGYTFGSGTRLTVV.

This chain joins TRBV7-8 and TRBJ2-2, with 8 bases fitting TRBD2. In germline, CDR1 is SGHVS, CDR2 FQNEAQ. The CDR3 consists of 17 residues. The V gene end was trimmed by 5 bases and the J gene end by 0 bases; junction bases not matched to a gene: 8. In DNA form, the CDR3 reads TGTGCCAGCAGCAAACTAGCCGGGGGGGCGAACACCGGGGAGCTGTTTTTT. This sequence encodes CASSKLAGGANTGELFF.

The genes are TRBV27 and TRBJ2-3; TRBD2 aligns across 11 bases. CDR3 size: 15 residues. J gave up 2 bases and V 5 bases, and 3 bases lay outside the gene matches. CDR1 and CDR2 from the germline V gene are MNHEY and SMNVEV (reference sequence). The CDR3 DNA reads TGTGCCAGCAGTATGGGACTAGCGGCCACAGATACGCAGTATTTT. Translating it yields CASSMGLAATDTQYF.

The sample holds a few counts of this clone. The chain carries TRBV6-5 and TRBJ1-2; unclear D gene. CDR1 and CDR2 (germline): MNHEY, SVGAGI. The CDR3 has 13 residues. The V gene lost 6 bases and the J gene lost 5 bases, with 13 bases spanning the gap. CDR3 nucleotide sequence: TGTGCCAGCAGGGAGGGCTTGGGGTATGGCTACACCTTC. This encodes CASREGLGYGYTF.

This chain joins TRBV7-3 and TRBJ2-6, with no clear D. Germline V gives CDR1 SGHTA, CDR2 FQGTGA. The CDR3 totals 16 residues. With 1 base removed from V and 0 bases from J, the gap between germline ends came to 7 bases. This CDR3 is CASSLSRGSGANVLTF. CDR3 in DNA: TGTGCCAGCAGCTTAAGTCGCGGCTCTGGGGCCAACGTCCTGACTTTC.

A remark on this clone: The germline gene is not matched at one end of the junction; a read error may be the cause. The chain joins TRBV7-9 to TRBJ2-1, with D perhaps TRBD2 (5 bases). The CDR3 length is 16 residues. Germline CDR1 reads SEHNR; CDR2 reads FQNEAQ (reference sequence). CDR3 sequence (DNA): TGTTCCAGCAGCTTAGCTGCGTTAAGGCGTCCTAGCATGAAGTTCTTC. This codes for CSSSLAALRRPSMKFF.

The J gene is TRBJ1-6, the V gene TRBV28; D gene unclear. Per germline, CDR1 MDHEN and CDR2 SYDVKM. The V and J ends lost 3 bases and 7 bases respectively, with 10 bases between them. CDR3 size: 14 residues. The CDR3 sequence is CASSLGGMNSPLHF. CDR3 DNA: TGTGCCAGCAGTTTGGGCGGGATGAATTCACCCCTCCACTTT.

A note on this clone: This same CDR3 is encoded by further DNA sequences in the sample. J is TRBJ2-7 and V is TRBV15, with TRBD1 matching 9 bases. The CDR3 spans 14 residues. Losses at the gene ends were 1 base for V and 6 bases for J; bases not matched to a gene: 4. Germline V gene lookup returns CDR1 LNHNV and CDR2 YYDKDF (reference sequence). The CDR3 sequence is CATSRGGQGGEQYF. CDR3 DNA sequence: TGTGCCACCAGCAGAGGGGGACAGGGAGGCGAGCAGTACTTC.

The CDR3: CASSPNFGEQYF. Written as DNA, the CDR3 is TGTGCCAGCAGCCCTAATTTCGGTGAGCAGTACTTC. The chain combines TRBV11-2 with TRBJ2-7; D ambiguous. This CDR3 contains 12 residues. Trimming shortened V by 5 bases and J by 7 bases, and 12 bases separated the two germline ends. Per the germline V gene, CDR1 is SGHAT and CDR2 is FQNNGV.

The gene calls are TRBV7-2 and TRBJ2-1; 12 nucleotides agree with TRBD2. CDR1 SGHTA and CDR2 FQGNSA come from the germline V gene. The CDR3 is 14 residues long. The V segment lost 8 bases and the J segment 6 bases; nucleotides outside the gene matches: 5. For the CDR3, the DNA is TGTGCCAGCCTACTAGCGGGAGGTAGCAATGAGCAGTTCTTC. This gives the protein CASLLAGGSNEQFF.

The chain uses TRBV5-4 and TRBJ1-1, with no clear D. Germline CDR1 reads SGHNT; CDR2 reads YYREEE (reference sequence). V was clipped by 2 bases and J by 5 bases, with 10 bases between them. CDR3 size: 13 residues. This chain's CDR3 is CASSFGGGTEAFF. DNA for the CDR3: TGTGCCAGCAGCTTTGGCGGCGGTACTGAAGCTTTCTTT.

This clone was seen more than once but under ten times. The chain recombines TRBV7-2 with TRBJ2-7; TRBD1 aligns across 10 bases. The junction had 8 bases not matched to a gene; V was cut back by 4 bases and J by 8 bases. The CDR3 is 14 amino acids. CDR1 SGHTA and CDR2 FQGNSA come from the germline V gene. The CDR3 coding sequence is TGTGCCAGCAGCTCATTCCAGGGACAGGGGAAGCAGTACTTC. It encodes CASSSFQGQGKQYF.

J is TRBJ2-7 and V is TRBV9; D is unresolved. Germline assignment: CDR1 SGDLS and CDR2 YYNGEE. V lost 4 bases and J lost 6, with 20 bases in between. The CDR3 is 15 amino acids. The CDR3 coding sequence is TGTGCCAGCAGCCCAAGACAACCCCTTGGATCCGAGCAGTACTTC. Translating it yields CASSPRQPLGSEQYF.

The chain joins TRBV5-5 to TRBJ1-2; D is perhaps TRBD1 (6 bases). Trimming cost V 6 bases and J 7 bases, with 22 bases left between them. This CDR3 contains 15 residues. The V gene's germline CDR1 is SGHKS and CDR2 YYEKEE (reference sequence). The chain's CDR3 is CASTKIQGYEVGYTF. For the CDR3, the DNA is TGTGCCAGCACCAAAATACAGGGATACGAAGTTGGCTACACCTTC.

The chain joins TRBV6-5 to TRBJ1-1, with 8 bases aligning to TRBD1. The CDR3 consists of 16 residues. CDR1 is MNHEY and CDR2 is SVGAGI in the germline V gene. The ends lost 2 bases at V and 1 base at J; junction bases unmatched: 6. The CDR3 reads CASSYLPGQENTEAFF. The CDR3 DNA sequence: TGTGCCAGCAGTTACCTACCGGGACAGGAGAACACTGAAGCTTTCTTT.

This chain connects TRBV11-2 to TRBJ1-5; TRBD1 agrees at 11 bases. With 5 bases clipped from V and 7 bases from J, the junction kept 4 bases outside the gene matches. Germline V CDR1 and CDR2: SGHAT, FQNNGV. The CDR3 is 14 amino acids. The CDR3 loop is CASSRTGGGQPQHF. Written as DNA, the CDR3 is TGTGCCAGCAGCCGGACAGGGGGCGGGCAGCCCCAGCATTTT.

This clone was seen just once. Different DNA sequences within this sample yield the same CDR3. The V and J genes are TRBV7-9 and TRBJ2-6, with D tentatively TRBD1 (5 bases). Germline CDR1 is SEHNR and CDR2 is FQNEAQ (reference sequence). The V gene lost 0 bases and the J gene lost 0 bases, with 6 bases spanning the gap. CDR3 length equals 16 residues. DNA for the CDR3: TGTGCCAGCAGCTTAGCGGGGCGCTCTGGGGCCAACGTCCTGACTTTC. This codes for CASSLAGRSGANVLTF.

The V and J genes are TRBV11-2 and TRBJ1-6, with D maybe TRBD1 (6 bases). Germline V gene lookup returns CDR1 SGHAT and CDR2 FQNNGV. The CDR3 extends over 13 amino acids. V was trimmed by 3 bases and J by 15 bases, leaving 15 bases between them. The CDR3 nucleotides read TGTGCCAGCAGCTTTGAGGGGGGGCGGCTCCTCCACTTT. Its translation is CASSFEGGRLLHF.

This chain connects TRBV4-3 to TRBJ1-1; TRBD1 matches at 8 bases. Trimming took 4 bases from V and 5 from J; bases not matched to a gene: 9. Germline CDR1 is LGHNA and CDR2 is YSLEER. The CDR3 is made up of 15 amino acids. The CDR3 coding sequence is TGCGCCAGCAGCCCAACCGACAGGGGAGGGACTGAAGCTTTCTTT. As protein: CASSPTDRGGTEAFF.

This chain links TRBV19 with TRBJ2-1; weak D call: TRBD2 (5 bases). This CDR3 comprises 17 residues. The germline CDR1 and CDR2 sequences are LNHDA and SQIVND (reference sequence). V lost 0 bases and J lost 7, with 19 bases in between. The CDR3, as DNA: TGTGCCAGTAGTATAGAGCCCCCGGGATCCCTTCAAAATGAGCAGTTCTTC. Its translation is CASSIEPPGSLQNEQFF. The whole variable domain, filled in from reference TRBV19 and TRBJ2-1, reads DGGITQSPKYLFRKEGQNVTLSCEQNLNHDAMYWYRQDPGQGLRLIYYSQIVNDFQKGDIAEGYSVSREKKESFPLTVTSAQKNPTAFYLCASSIEPPGSLQNEQFFGPGTRLTVL.

This chain links TRBV7-9 with TRBJ2-5, with 8 nucleotides matching TRBD1. The V and J ends lost 2 bases and 5 bases, in that order; junction bases with no gene match: 1. Germline V gene lookup returns CDR1 SEHNR and CDR2 FQNEAQ (reference sequence). The CDR3 is 13 residues long. In DNA form, the CDR3 reads TGTGCCAGCAGCTTAAGGGACAGGGAGACCCAGTACTTC. Its protein is CASSLRDRETQYF.

This chain uses TRBV19 with TRBJ2-1, with D possibly being TRBD2 (7 bases). V lost 2 bases and J lost 4, with 12 bases in between. The CDR3 is made up of 15 amino acids. Germline-derived CDR1 and CDR2 are LNHDA and SQIVND (reference sequence). This CDR3 is CASSITAGAYNEQFF. The CDR3 DNA sequence: TGTGCCAGTAGTATAACGGCGGGGGCGTACAATGAGCAGTTCTTC.

V usage is TRBV7-8 and J usage is TRBJ2-1; maybe TRBD2 (7 bases). Trimming cost V 2 bases and J 6 bases, with 14 bases left between them. In germline, CDR1 is SGHVS, CDR2 FQNEAQ. CDR3 length equals 15 residues. The CDR3 sequence is CASSLIGGAFNEQFF. The DNA of the CDR3 is TGTGCCAGCAGCTTAATAGGGGGGGCTTTCAATGAGCAGTTCTTC. Full variable domain (missing parts from reference TRBV7-8 and TRBJ2-1): GAGVSQSPRYKVAKRGQDVALRCDPISGHVSLFWYQQALGQGPEFLTYFQNEAQLDKSGLPSDRFFAERPEGSVSTLKIQRTQQEDSAVYLCASSLIGGAFNEQFFGPGTRLTVL.

As to this clone: Within the sample, other DNA sequences also encode this same CDR3. The V call is TRBV5-1, the J call TRBJ2-2, with TRBD1 identical over 7 bases. The CDR3 runs to 15 residues. Germline values: CDR1 SGHRS, CDR2 YFSETQ. Unmatched junction bases numbered 2, after V lost 1 base and J lost 2 bases. The CDR3 sequence: CASSLRQGNTGELFF. In DNA, the CDR3 is TGCGCCAGCAGCTTGCGACAGGGTAACACCGGGGAGCTGTTTTTT.

This clone was observed once. The chain couples TRBV6-5 to TRBJ1-2; 8 nucleotides agree with TRBD1. The germline gives CDR1 MNHEY, CDR2 SVGAGI. V was pared by 5 bases and J by 4 bases, with 3 bases of the junction left unmatched. There are 13 residues in the CDR3. The CDR3 is CASSLTGAYGYTF. The CDR3 DNA reads as TGTGCCAGCAGTCTGACAGGGGCCTATGGCTACACCTTC.

The sample holds a few counts of this clone. The chain is built from TRBV7-9 and TRBJ1-1; TRBD1 might be the D (6 bases). Germline V lookup: CDR1 SEHNR, CDR2 FQNEAQ (reference sequence). V was trimmed by 5 bases and J by 4 bases, leaving 14 bases between them. This CDR3 has 14 residues. CDR3 protein: CASSHRVSGTEAFF. Written as DNA, the CDR3 is TGTGCCAGCAGCCACAGGGTTTCCGGCACTGAAGCTTTCTTT. The whole variable domain, filled in from reference TRBV7-9 and TRBJ1-1, reads DTGVSQNPRHKITKRGQNVTFRCDPISEHNRLYWYRQTLGQGPEFLTYFQNEAQLEKSRLLSDRFSAERPKGSFSTLEIQRTEQGDSAMYLCASSHRVSGTEAFFGQGTRLTVV.